This TCR beta chain emerged from a study of PD-1 blockade in classical Hodgkin lymphoma. Study outcomes and limitations: CD4+ TCR diversity, unlike CD8+, climbed significantly by C4D1. Patients starting nivolumab less than 1 year after ASCT had lower diversity and were excluded from later analyses. Similar baseline diversity was found in complete responders and newly diagnosed patients. Why repertoires differed is undefined; disease activity or prior therapy possibly contributed.

Trimming removed 0 bases at V and 7 bases at J, with 17 bases between. Germline assignment: CDR1 SGHRS and CDR2 YFSETQ. The CDR3 length is 16 residues. The method was immunoSEQ multiplex PCR; TCRdb's version includes in-frame clones alone and lacks a portion of them. The sample has approximately 11,000 clones, just under 85% seen once. A word on this clone: As yet, its antigen is unknown.

Every one of the patients relapsed after autologous stem cell transplantation (brentuximab vedotin exposure was variable). The source is a human donor with classical Hodgkin lymphoma. The chain is built from TRBV5-1 and TRBJ1-3; D gene ambiguous. Sequencing used peripheral blood mononuclear cells (PBMCs), obtained before the second cycle of nivolumab. The CDR3 DNA sequence: TGCGCCAGCAGCTTGGAAGGTTCAATTCGCGGGAACACCATATATTTT. The encoded protein is CASSLEGSIRGNTIYF. Complete variable domain (other parts from reference TRBV5-1 and TRBJ1-3): KAGVTQTPRYLIKTRGQQVTLSCSPISGHRSVSWYQQTPGQGLQFLFEYFSETQRNKGNFPGRFSGRQFSNSRSEMNVSTLELGDSALYLCASSLEGSIRGNTIYFGEGSWLTVV.